The 14 T cell receptor beta chains presented below share a single source sample, sequenced in a study of blood T cell repertoires in COVID-19. Some clones are missing from TCRdb's copy, which holds only in-frame ones; the method was immunoSEQ multiplex PCR. The sample has some 130,000 clones, 75% to 90% seen once. Input material: peripheral blood. Receptor source: a man aged 50-59 years with active COVID-19.

This chain links TRBV11-2 with TRBJ2-5, with 12 bases aligning to TRBD2. The V gene's germline CDR1 is SGHAT and CDR2 FQNNGV. This CDR3 has 17 amino acids. The V and J ends lost 3 bases and 4 bases, in that order; junction bases with no gene match: 9. The CDR3 sequence: CASSLGRSSGGAETQYF. The CDR3 nucleotides are TGTGCCAGCAGCTTGGGACGATCTAGCGGGGGGGCAGAGACCCAGTACTTC. Drawing the rest from reference TRBV11-2 and TRBJ2-5, the complete variable domain is EAGVAQSPRYKIIEKRQSVAFWCNPISGHATLYWYQQILGQGPKLLIQFQNNGVVDDSQLPKDRFSAERLKGVDSTLKIQPAKLEDSAVYLCASSLGRSSGGAETQYFGPGTRLLVL.

V usage is TRBV6-5 and J usage is TRBJ1-5; D is unresolved. V dropped 8 bases and J dropped 8 bases, with 16 bases sitting between them. There are 13 residues in the CDR3. Germline lookup yields CDR1 MNHEY and CDR2 SVGAGI. CDR3 DNA sequence: TGTGCCAGCGCTCTCTCGGGGTGGAAGCCCCAGCATTTT. Its translation is CASALSGWKPQHF.

The chain uses TRBV6-6 and TRBJ2-6; weak D call: TRBD1 (6 bases). The CDR3 spans 14 residues. Germline V gene sequence: CDR1 MNHNY, CDR2 SVGAGI (reference sequence). Trimming removed 6 bases from V and 12 bases from J, with 18 bases in between. CDR3 nucleotide sequence: TGTGCCAGCAGCCCCAGGGGTAAGGTGGTCGTCCTGACTTTC. This translates into CASSPRGKVVVLTF.

The rearrangement joins TRBV19 to TRBJ2-7; no definite D call. This CDR3 region has 16 residues. Trimming left V 4 bases short and J 2 bases short, with 18 bases between. Germline CDR1 reads LNHDA; CDR2 reads SQIVND (reference sequence). The CDR3 protein is CASSRPPTAYPYEQYF. The DNA of the CDR3 is TGTGCCAGTAGTAGGCCCCCCACAGCTTACCCCTACGAGCAGTACTTC.

This clone was counted once. Its ends do not fully match the called genes, so a read error is possible. The chain joins TRBV29-1 to TRBJ1-2; TRBD1 agrees at 10 bases. The CDR3 length is 16 residues. Germline values: CDR1 SQVTM, CDR2 ANQGSEA. The CDR3 spells CSVEEGTGAVGYGYTF. CDR3 sequence (DNA): TGCAGCGTGGAAGAGGGGACAGGGGCCGTCGGCTATGGCTACACCTTC.

The J gene is TRBJ2-7, the V gene TRBV19; tentatively, D is TRBD1 (5 bases). The CDR3 spans 13 residues. V gave up 5 bases and J gave up 0 bases, with 8 bases separating them. Germline V gene sequence: CDR1 LNHDA, CDR2 SQIVND (reference sequence). CDR3 in amino acids: CASSVQVSYEQYF. The CDR3 DNA follows: TGTGCCAGTAGTGTACAGGTCTCCTACGAGCAGTACTTC. The entire variable domain, with the rest obtained from reference TRBV19 and TRBJ2-7, is as follows: DGGITQSPKYLFRKEGQNVTLSCEQNLNHDAMYWYRQDPGQGLRLIYYSQIVNDFQKGDIAEGYSVSREKKESFPLTVTSAQKNPTAFYLCASSVQVSYEQYFGPGTRLTVT.

The chain links TRBV7-2 to TRBJ2-1; D is uncertain. V was shortened by 4 bases and J by 10 bases, with 17 bases between the two germline ends. This CDR3 spans 14 amino acids. Per germline, CDR1 SGHTA and CDR2 FQGNSA. For the CDR3, the DNA is TGTGCCAGCAGCTCACCCGAAGCTTCGCGGGAGCAGTTCTTC. It encodes CASSSPEASREQFF.

The V gene is TRBV5-6, the J gene TRBJ2-7; 8 bases line up with TRBD1. Germline V lookup: CDR1 SGHDT, CDR2 YYEEEE. V trimming: 1 base; J trimming: 6 bases; junction bases outside the gene matches: 9. The CDR3 runs 15 residues. The CDR3 DNA reads as TGTGCCAGCAGCTTGTTTGACAGGGGAACTTCCGAGCAGTACTTC. Protein sequence: CASSLFDRGTSEQYF. Using reference TRBV5-6 and TRBJ2-7 for the parts outside the CDR3, the full variable domain is DAGVTQSPTHLIKTRGQQVTLRCSPKSGHDTVSWYQQALGQGPQFIFQYYEEEERQRGNFPDRFSGHQFPNYSSELNVNALLLGDSALYLCASSLFDRGTSEQYFGPGTRLTVT.

This chain links TRBV2 with TRBJ1-2, with D possibly being TRBD1 (5 bases). V was trimmed by 11 bases and J by 7 bases, leaving 14 bases between them. The length of the CDR3 is 11 residues. CDR1 is SNHLY and CDR2 is FYNNEI in the germline V gene. The CDR3 bases are TGTGCCTACCCGGGGGGGGGTGGCTACACCTTC. Protein: CAYPGGGGYTF.

The J gene is TRBJ2-1, the V gene TRBV6-5; no clear D. Germline V lookup: CDR1 MNHEY, CDR2 SVGAGI. V lost 7 bases and J lost 6, with 7 bases in between. This CDR3 is built from 11 residues. CDR3 sequence reads: CASTNSNEQFF. For the CDR3, the DNA is TGTGCCAGCACCAACAGCAATGAGCAGTTCTTC.

This chain joins TRBV9 and TRBJ2-3; 11 positions match TRBD2. J was trimmed by 3 bases and V by 4 bases; bases with no gene match: 13. CDR1 is SGDLS, CDR2 YYNGEE, per germline. The CDR3 has 18 residues. The CDR3 coding sequence is TGTGCCAGCAGCCCAAGACCCTTGACTAGCGGGGTAACAGATACGCAGTATTTT. The encoded protein is CASSPRPLTSGVTDTQYF.

The chain uses TRBV4-2 and TRBJ2-1, with D perhaps TRBD2 (6 bases). Germline V gives CDR1 LGHNA, CDR2 YNFKEQ. V shed 1 base and J shed 6 bases, with 13 bases lying between them. This CDR3 contains 15 residues. The CDR3 DNA sequence: TGTGCCAGCAGCCAAGTGGGGCAGGGACTCAATGAGCAGTTCTTC. Translating it yields CASSQVGQGLNEQFF.

The chain employs TRBV5-3 and TRBJ2-5, with D possibly TRBD1 on 5 matching bases. TRBV5-3 is an ORF; its function is uncertain. The length of the CDR3 is 17 residues. V was trimmed by 4 bases and J by 4 bases, leaving 23 bases between them. CDR3 sequence: CARSNLWPGKGRETQYF. CDR3 sequence (DNA): TGTGCCAGAAGCAACTTGTGGCCAGGGAAGGGAAGAGAGACCCAGTACTTC.

CDR3 in amino acids: CASSWGQVANYGYTF. The CDR3 nucleotides read TGCGCCAGCAGCTGGGGACAGGTAGCTAACTATGGCTACACCTTC. V and J are TRBV5-1 and TRBJ1-2; 8 bases map to TRBD1. The V gene's germline CDR1 is SGHRS and CDR2 YFSETQ. V lost 3 bases to trimming and J lost 0 bases; unmatched junction nucleotides: 4. The CDR3 has 15 amino acids. The full variable domain, its missing parts supplied by reference TRBV5-1 and TRBJ1-2, is KAGVTQTPRYLIKTRGQQVTLSCSPISGHRSVSWYQQTPGQGLQFLFEYFSETQRNKGNFPGRFSGRQFSNSRSEMNVSTLELGDSALYLCASSWGQVANYGYTFGSGTRLTVV.